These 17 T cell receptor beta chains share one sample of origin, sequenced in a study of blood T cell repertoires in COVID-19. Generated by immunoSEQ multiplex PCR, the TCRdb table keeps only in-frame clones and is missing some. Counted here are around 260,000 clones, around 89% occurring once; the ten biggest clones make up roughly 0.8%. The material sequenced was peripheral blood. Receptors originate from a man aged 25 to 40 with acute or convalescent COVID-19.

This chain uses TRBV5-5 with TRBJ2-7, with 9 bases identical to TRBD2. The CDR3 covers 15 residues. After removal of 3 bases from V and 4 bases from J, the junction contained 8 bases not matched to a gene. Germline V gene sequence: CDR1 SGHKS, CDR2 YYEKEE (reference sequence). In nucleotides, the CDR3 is TGTGCCAGCAGCTGGCTGACTAGCGGAGGTTACGAGCAGTACTTC. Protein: CASSWLTSGGYEQYF. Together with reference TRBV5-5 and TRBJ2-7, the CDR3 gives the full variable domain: DAGVTQSPTHLIKTRGQQVTLRCSPISGHKSVSWYQQVLGQGPQFIFQYYEKEERGRGNFPDRFSARQFPNYSSELNVNALLLGDSALYLCASSWLTSGGYEQYFGPGTRLTVT.

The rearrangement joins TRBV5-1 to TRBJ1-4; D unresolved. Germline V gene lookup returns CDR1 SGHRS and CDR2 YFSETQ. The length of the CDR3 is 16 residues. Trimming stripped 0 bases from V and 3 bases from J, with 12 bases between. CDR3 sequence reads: CASSLGSGTSNEKLFF. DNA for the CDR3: TGCGCCAGCAGCTTGGGTTCGGGAACTTCTAATGAAAAACTGTTTTTT.

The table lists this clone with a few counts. The CDR3 here is CASSSSPGYTF. CDR3 in DNA: TGTGCCAGCAGTTCGAGTCCTGGCTACACCTTC. This chain connects TRBV28 to TRBJ1-2; D remains unclear. The CDR3 covers 11 residues. Per the germline V gene, CDR1 is MDHEN and CDR2 is SYDVKM. The germline V and J ends were trimmed by 4 bases and 7 bases, with 7 bases remaining between them.

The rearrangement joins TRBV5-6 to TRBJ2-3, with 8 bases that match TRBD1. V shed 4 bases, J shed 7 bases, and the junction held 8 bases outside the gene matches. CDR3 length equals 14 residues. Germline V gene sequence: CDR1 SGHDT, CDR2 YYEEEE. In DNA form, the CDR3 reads TGTGCCAGCAGCAACCGCAGGGGGCAGAATACGCAGTATTTT. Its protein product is CASSNRRGQNTQYF.

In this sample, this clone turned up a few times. The CDR3, as DNA: TGTGCCAGCAGCTCGGGAGTGTCGAGTGAAAAACTGTTTTTT. Translating gives CASSSGVSSEKLFF. The chain links TRBV28 to TRBJ1-4; no reliable D call. V lost 6 bases and J lost 7, with 15 bases in between. The CDR3 spans 14 residues. Germline V gene sequence: CDR1 MDHEN, CDR2 SYDVKM. The full variable domain, its missing parts supplied by reference TRBV28 and TRBJ1-4, is DVKVTQSSRYLVKRTGEKVFLECVQDMDHENMFWYRQDPGLGLRLIYFSYDVKMKEKGDIPEGYSVSREKKERFSLILESASTNQTSMYLCASSSGVSSEKLFFGSGTQLSVL.

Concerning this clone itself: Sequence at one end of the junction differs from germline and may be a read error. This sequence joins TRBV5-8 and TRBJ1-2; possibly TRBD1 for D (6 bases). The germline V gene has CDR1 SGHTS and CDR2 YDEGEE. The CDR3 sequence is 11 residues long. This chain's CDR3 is CASSLRQAHHF. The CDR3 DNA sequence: TGTGCCAGCAGCTTGCGACAGGCCCACCACTTC.

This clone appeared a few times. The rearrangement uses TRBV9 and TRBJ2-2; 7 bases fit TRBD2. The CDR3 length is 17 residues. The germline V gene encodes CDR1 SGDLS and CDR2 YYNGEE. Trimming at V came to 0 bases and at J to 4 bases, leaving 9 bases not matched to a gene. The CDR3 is CASSVAGSPGGTGELFF. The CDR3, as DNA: TGTGCCAGCAGCGTAGCTGGGTCCCCGGGGGGCACCGGGGAGCTGTTTTTT.

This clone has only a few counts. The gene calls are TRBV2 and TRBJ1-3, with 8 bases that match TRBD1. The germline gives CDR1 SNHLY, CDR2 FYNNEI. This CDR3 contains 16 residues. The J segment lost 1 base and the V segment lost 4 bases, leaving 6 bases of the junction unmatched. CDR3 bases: TGTGCCAGCAGTGTTTCCCGACAGGGGTCTGGAAACACCATATATTTT. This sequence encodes CASSVSRQGSGNTIYF.

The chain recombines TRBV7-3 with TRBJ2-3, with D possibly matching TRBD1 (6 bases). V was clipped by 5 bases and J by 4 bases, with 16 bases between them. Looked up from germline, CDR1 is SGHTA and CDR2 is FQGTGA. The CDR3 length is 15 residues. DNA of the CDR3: TGTGCCAGCAGCGATACAGGGTCTGGGGCAGATACGCAGTATTTT. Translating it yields CASSDTGSGADTQYF.

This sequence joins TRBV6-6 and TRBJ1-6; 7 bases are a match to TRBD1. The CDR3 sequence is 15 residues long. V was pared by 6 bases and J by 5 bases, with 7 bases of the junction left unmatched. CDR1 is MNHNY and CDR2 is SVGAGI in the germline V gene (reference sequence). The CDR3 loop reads CASRIPGQNNSPLHF. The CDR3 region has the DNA TGTGCCAGCAGGATCCCGGGACAGAATAATTCACCCCTCCACTTT.

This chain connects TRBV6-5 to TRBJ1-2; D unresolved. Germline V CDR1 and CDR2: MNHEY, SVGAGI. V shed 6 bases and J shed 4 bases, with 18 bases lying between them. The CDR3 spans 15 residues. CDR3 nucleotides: TGTGCCAGCAGCCTGAGCGGCATGTCGGGCTATGGCTACACCTTC. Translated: CASSLSGMSGYGYTF.

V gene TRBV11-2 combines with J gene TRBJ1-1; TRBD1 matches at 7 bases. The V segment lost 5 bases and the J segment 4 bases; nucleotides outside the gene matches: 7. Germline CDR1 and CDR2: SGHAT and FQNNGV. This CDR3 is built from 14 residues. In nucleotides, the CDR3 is TGTGCCAGCAGCCATCTTACAGGGGCCACTGAAGCTTTCTTT. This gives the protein CASSHLTGATEAFF.

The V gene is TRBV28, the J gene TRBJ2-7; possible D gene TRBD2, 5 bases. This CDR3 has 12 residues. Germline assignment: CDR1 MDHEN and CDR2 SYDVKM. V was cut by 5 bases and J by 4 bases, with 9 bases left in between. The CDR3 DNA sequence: TGTGCCAGCAGTAACCGGGGATACGAGCAGTACTTC. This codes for CASSNRGYEQYF.

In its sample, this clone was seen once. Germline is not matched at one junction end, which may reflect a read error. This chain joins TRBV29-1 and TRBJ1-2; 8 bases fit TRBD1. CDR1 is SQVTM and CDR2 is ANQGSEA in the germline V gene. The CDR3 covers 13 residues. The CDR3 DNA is TGCAGCGTTGACACCTGGACAGGGTATGACTACACCTTC. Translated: CSVDTWTGYDYTF.

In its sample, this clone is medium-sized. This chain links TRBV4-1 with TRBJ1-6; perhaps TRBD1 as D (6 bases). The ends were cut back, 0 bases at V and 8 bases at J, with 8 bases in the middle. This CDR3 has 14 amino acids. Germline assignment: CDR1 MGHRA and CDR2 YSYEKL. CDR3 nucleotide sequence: TGCGCCAGCAGCCAAGAAGGGGGATATTCACCCCTCCACTTT. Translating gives CASSQEGGYSPLHF.

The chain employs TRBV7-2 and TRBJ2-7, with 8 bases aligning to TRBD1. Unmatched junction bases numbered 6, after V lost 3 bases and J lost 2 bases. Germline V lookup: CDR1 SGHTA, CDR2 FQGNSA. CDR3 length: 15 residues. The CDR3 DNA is TGTGCCAGCAGCTTGGGAGACAGGGGAACCTACGAGCAGTACTTC. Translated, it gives CASSLGDRGTYEQYF.

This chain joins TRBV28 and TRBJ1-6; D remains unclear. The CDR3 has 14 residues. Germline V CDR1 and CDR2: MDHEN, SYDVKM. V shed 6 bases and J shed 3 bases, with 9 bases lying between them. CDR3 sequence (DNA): TGTGCCAGCAGACTGGTAGTCTATAATTCACCCCTCCACTTT. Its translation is CASRLVVYNSPLHF.